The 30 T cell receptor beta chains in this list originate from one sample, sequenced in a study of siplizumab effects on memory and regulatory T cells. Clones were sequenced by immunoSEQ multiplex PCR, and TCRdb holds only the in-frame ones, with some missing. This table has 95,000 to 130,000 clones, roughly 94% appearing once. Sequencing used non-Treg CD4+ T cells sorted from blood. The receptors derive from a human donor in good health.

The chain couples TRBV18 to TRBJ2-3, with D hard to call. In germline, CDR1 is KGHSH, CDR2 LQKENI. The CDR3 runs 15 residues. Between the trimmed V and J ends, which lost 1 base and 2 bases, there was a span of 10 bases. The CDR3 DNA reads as TGTGCCAGCTCACCACAACCCCACCCCACAGATACGCAGTATTTT. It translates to CASSPQPHPTDTQYF.

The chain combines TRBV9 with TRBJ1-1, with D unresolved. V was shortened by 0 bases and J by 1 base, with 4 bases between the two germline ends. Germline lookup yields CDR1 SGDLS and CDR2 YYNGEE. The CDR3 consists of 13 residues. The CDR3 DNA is TGTGCCAGCAGCGTAGGACCGAACACTGAAGCTTTCTTT. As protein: CASSVGPNTEAFF.

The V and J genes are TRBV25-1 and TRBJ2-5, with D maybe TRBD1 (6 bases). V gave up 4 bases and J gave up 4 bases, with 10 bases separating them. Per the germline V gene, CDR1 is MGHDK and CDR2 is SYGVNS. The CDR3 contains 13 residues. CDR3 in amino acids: CASSVQGRETQYF. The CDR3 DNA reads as TGTGCCAGCAGTGTACAGGGCAGAGAGACCCAGTACTTC.

The CDR3 spells CASSTTTGLSYEQYF. The CDR3 region has the DNA TGTGCCAGTAGTACCACGACAGGTTTATCCTACGAGCAGTACTTC. The V and J genes are TRBV19 and TRBJ2-7; D possibly corresponds to TRBD1 (6 bases). The CDR3 length is 15 residues. Trimming cost V 4 bases and J 1 base, with 14 bases left between them. CDR1 and CDR2 (germline): LNHDA, SQIVND (reference sequence).

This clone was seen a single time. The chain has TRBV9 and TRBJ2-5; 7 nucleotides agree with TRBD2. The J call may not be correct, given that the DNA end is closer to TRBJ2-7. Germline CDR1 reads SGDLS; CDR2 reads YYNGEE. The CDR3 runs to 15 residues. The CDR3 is CASSVDPGGSYEQYF. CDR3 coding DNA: TGTGCCAGCAGCGTAGACCCGGGAGGCTCCTACGAGCAGTACTTC.

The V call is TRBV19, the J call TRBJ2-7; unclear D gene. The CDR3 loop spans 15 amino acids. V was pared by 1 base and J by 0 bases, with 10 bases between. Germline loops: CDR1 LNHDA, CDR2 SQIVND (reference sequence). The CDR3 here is CASSIGRHSSYEQYF. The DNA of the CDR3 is TGTGCCAGTAGTATAGGGAGACATTCCTCCTACGAGCAGTACTTC. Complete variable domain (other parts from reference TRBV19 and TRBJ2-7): DGGITQSPKYLFRKEGQNVTLSCEQNLNHDAMYWYRQDPGQGLRLIYYSQIVNDFQKGDIAEGYSVSREKKESFPLTVTSAQKNPTAFYLCASSIGRHSSYEQYFGPGTRLTVT.

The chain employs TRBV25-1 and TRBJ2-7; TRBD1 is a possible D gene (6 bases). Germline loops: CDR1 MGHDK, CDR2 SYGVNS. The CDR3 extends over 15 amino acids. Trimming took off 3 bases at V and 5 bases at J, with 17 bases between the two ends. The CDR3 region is CASSEISGAENEQYF. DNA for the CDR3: TGTGCCAGCAGTGAGATTTCAGGGGCAGAGAACGAGCAGTACTTC.

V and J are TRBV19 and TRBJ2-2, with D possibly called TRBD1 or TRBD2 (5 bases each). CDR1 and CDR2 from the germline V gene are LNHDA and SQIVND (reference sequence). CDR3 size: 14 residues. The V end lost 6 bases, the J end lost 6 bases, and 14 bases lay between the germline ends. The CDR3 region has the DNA TGTGCCAGTAGGGCGGTGGGGGATGCCGGGGAGCTGTTTTTT. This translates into CASRAVGDAGELFF.

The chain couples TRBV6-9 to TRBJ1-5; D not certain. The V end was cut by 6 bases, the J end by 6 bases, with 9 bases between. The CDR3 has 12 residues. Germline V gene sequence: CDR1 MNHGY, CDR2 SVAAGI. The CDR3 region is CASRGFGQPQHF. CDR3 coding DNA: TGTGCCAGCAGGGGGTTCGGTCAGCCCCAGCATTTT.

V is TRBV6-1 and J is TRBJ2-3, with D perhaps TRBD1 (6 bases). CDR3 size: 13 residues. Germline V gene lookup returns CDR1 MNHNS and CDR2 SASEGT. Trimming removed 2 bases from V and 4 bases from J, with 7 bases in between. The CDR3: CASSETGPDTQYF. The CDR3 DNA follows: TGTGCCAGCAGTGAAACAGGGCCAGATACGCAGTATTTT.

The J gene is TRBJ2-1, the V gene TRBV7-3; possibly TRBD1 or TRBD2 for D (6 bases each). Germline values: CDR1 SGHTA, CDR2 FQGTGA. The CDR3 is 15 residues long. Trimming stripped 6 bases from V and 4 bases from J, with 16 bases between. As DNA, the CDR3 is TGTGCCAGCAGGAGGGGGGCGGAGCCGTACAATGAGCAGTTCTTC. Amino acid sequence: CASRRGAEPYNEQFF.

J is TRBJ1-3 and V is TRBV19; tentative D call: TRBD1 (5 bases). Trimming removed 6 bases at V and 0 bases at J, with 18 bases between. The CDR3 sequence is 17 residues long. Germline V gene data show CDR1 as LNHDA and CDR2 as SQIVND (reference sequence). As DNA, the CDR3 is TGTGCCAGTAGAGGGCGGGGACCGTACCTCTCTGGAAACACCATATATTTT. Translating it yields CASRGRGPYLSGNTIYF.

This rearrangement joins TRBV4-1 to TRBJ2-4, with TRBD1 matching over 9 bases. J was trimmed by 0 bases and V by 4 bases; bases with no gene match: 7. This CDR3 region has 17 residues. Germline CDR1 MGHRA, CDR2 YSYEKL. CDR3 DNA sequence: TGCGCCAGCAGCCCTGGACAGGGGCCGCTAGCCAAAAACATTCAGTACTTC. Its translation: CASSPGQGPLAKNIQYF.

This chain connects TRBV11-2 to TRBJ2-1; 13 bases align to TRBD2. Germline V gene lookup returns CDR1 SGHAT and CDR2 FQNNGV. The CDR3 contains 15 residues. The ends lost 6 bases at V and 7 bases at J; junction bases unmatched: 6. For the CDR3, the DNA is TGTGCCAGCAGTCAACTAGCGGGGGGGCGGAATGAGCAGTTCTTC. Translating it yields CASSQLAGGRNEQFF.

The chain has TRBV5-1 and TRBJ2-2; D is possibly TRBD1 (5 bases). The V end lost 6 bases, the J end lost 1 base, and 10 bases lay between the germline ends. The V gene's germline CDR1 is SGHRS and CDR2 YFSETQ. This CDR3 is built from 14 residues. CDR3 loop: CASKRTMNTGELFF. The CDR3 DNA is TGCGCCAGCAAGAGGACAATGAACACCGGGGAGCTGTTTTTT.

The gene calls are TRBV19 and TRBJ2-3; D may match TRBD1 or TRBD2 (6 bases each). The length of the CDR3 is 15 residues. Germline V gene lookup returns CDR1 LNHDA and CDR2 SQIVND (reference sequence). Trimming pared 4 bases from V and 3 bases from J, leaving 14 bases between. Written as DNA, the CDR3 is TGTGCCAGTAGTACAAGGGGGGCGGCTACAGATACGCAGTATTTT. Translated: CASSTRGAATDTQYF.

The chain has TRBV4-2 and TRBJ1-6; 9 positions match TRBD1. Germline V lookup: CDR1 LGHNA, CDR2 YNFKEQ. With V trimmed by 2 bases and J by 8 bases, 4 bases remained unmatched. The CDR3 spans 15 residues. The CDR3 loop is CASSQQGQGDSPLHF. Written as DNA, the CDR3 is TGTGCCAGCAGCCAACAGGGACAGGGAGATTCACCCCTCCACTTT.

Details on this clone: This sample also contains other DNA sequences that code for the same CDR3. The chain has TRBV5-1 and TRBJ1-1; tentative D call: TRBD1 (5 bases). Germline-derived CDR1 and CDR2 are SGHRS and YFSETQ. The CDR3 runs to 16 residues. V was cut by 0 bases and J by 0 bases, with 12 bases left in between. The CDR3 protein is CASSLAWGKVNTEAFF. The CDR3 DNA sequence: TGCGCCAGCAGCTTGGCCTGGGGGAAAGTGAACACTGAAGCTTTCTTT.

CDR3 sequence (DNA): TGCGCCAGCAGCCAAGGATGGGGCCTTGGGGAGCAGTACTTC. It is translated as CASSQGWGLGEQYF. This chain joins TRBV4-1 and TRBJ2-7, with D perhaps TRBD1 (5 bases). The CDR3 loop spans 14 amino acids. The germline gives CDR1 MGHRA, CDR2 YSYEKL. V was clipped by 1 base and J by 7 bases, with 14 bases between them.

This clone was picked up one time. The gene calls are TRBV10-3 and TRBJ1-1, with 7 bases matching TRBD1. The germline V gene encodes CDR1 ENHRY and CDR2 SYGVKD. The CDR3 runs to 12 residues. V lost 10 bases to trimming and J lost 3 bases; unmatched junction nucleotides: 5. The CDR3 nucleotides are TGTGCCACCCGACAGGGTGACACTGAAGCTTTCTTT. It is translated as CATRQGDTEAFF.

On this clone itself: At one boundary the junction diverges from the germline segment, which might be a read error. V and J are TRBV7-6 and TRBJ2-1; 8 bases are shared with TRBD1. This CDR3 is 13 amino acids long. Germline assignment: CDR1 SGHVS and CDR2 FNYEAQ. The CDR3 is CASSVTQGAILIF. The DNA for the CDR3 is TGTGCCAGCAGCGTAACTCAGGGGGCAATATTGATCTTC.

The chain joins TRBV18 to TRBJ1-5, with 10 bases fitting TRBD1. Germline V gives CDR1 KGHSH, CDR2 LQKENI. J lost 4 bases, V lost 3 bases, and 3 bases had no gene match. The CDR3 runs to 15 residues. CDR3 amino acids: CASSPQGQGNQPQHF. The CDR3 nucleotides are TGTGCCAGCTCACCCCAGGGACAGGGGAATCAGCCCCAGCATTTT. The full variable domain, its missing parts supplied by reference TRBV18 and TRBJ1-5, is NAGVMQNPRHLVRRRGQEARLRCSPMKGHSHVYWYRQLPEEGLKFMVYLQKENIIDESGMPKERFSAEFPKEGPSILRIQQVVRGDSAAYFCASSPQGQGNQPQHFGDGTRLSIL.

As DNA, the CDR3 is TGTGCCAGCAGCACTTGGACAGGAGCCTACAATGAGCAGTTCTTC. The encoded protein is CASSTWTGAYNEQFF. V gene TRBV5-6 combines with J gene TRBJ2-1; 7 nucleotides line up with TRBD1. CDR3 length equals 15 residues. The V and J ends lost 4 bases and 2 bases, in that order; junction bases with no gene match: 6. CDR1 is SGHDT and CDR2 is YYEEEE in the germline V gene.

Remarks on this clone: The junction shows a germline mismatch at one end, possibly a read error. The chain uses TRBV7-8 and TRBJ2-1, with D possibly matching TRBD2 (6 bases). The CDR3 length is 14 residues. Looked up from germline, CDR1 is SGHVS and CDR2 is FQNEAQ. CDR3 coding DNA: TGTGCCAGCAGCCTAGCGAGGGACTACAATGAGCAGTTCTTC. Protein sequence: CASSLARDYNEQFF.

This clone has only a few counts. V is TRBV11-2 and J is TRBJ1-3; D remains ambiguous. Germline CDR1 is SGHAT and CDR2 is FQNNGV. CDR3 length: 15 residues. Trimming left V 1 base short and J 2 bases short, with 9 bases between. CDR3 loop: CASSLVADAGNTIYF. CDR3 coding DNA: TGTGCCAGCAGCTTAGTGGCGGATGCTGGAAACACCATATATTTT. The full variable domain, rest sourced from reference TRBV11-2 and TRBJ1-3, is EAGVAQSPRYKIIEKRQSVAFWCNPISGHATLYWYQQILGQGPKLLIQFQNNGVVDDSQLPKDRFSAERLKGVDSTLKIQPAKLEDSAVYLCASSLVADAGNTIYFGEGSWLTVV.

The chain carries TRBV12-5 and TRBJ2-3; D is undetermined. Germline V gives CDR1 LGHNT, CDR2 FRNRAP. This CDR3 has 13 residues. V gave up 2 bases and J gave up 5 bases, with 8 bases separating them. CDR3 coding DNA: TGTGCTAGTGGTTTGATTTTAGGAGATACGCAGTATTTT. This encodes CASGLILGDTQYF.

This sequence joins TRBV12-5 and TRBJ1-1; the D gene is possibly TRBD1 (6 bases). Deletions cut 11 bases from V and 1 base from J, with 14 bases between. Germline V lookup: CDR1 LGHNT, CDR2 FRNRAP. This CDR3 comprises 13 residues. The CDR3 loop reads CAAGKQGNTEAFF. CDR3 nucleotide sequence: TGTGCTGCAGGTAAACAGGGGAACACTGAAGCTTTCTTT.

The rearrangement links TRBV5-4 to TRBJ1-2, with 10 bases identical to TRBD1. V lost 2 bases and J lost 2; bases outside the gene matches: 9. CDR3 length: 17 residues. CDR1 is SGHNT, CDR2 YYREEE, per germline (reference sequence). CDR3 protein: CASSLGGTGAFNYGYTF. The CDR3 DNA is TGTGCCAGCAGCTTAGGAGGGACAGGGGCGTTCAACTATGGCTACACCTTC.

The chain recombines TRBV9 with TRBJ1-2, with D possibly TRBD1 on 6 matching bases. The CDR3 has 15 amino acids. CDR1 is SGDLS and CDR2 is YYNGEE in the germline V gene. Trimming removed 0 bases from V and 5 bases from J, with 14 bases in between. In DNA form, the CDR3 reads TGTGCCAGCAGCGTAGGGGAAGGGGGGACATATGGCTACACCTTC. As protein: CASSVGEGGTYGYTF.

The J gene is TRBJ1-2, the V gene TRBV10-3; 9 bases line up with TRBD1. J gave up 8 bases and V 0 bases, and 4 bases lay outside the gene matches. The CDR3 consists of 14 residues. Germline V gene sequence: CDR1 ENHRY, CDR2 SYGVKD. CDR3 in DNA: TGTGCCATCAGTGAGTCGGGACAGGGAAGAGGCTACACCTTC. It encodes CAISESGQGRGYTF.